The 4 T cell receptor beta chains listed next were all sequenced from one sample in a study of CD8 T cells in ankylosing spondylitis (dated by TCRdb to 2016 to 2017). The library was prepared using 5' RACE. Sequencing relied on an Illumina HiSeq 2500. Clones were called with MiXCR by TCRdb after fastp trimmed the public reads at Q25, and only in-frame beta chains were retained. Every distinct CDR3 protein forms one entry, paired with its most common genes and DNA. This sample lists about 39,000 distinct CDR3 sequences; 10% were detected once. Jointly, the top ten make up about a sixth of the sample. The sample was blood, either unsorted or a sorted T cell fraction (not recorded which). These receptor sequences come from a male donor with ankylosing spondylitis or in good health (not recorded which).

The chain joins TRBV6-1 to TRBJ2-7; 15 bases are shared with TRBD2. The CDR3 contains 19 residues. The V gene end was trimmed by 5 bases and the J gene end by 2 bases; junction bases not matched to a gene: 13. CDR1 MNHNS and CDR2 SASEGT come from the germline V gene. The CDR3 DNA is TGTGCCAGCAGTCGCCCAACCGGGACTAGCGGGAGGTACCCCTACGAGCAGTACTTC. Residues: CASSRPTGTSGRYPYEQYF.

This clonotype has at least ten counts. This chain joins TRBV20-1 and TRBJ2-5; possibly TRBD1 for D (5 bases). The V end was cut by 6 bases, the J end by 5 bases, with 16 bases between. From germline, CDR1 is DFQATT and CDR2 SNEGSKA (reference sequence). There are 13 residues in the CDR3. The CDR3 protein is CSAKRGYRETQYF. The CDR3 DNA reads TGCAGTGCCAAAAGGGGCTACCGGGAGACCCAGTACTTC.

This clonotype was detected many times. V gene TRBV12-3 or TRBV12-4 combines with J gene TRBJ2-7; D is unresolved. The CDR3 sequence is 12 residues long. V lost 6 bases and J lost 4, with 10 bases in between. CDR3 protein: CASSRNSYEQYF. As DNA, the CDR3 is TGTGCCAGCAGCCGCAACAGTTACGAGCAGTACTTC.

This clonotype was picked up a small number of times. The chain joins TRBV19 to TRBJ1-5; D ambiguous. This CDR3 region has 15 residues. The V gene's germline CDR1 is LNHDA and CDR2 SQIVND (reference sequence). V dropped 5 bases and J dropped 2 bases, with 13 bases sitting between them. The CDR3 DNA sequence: TGTGCCAGTAGTCCAATGAGGTCCGGCAATCAGCCCCAGCATTTT. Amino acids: CASSPMRSGNQPQHF.